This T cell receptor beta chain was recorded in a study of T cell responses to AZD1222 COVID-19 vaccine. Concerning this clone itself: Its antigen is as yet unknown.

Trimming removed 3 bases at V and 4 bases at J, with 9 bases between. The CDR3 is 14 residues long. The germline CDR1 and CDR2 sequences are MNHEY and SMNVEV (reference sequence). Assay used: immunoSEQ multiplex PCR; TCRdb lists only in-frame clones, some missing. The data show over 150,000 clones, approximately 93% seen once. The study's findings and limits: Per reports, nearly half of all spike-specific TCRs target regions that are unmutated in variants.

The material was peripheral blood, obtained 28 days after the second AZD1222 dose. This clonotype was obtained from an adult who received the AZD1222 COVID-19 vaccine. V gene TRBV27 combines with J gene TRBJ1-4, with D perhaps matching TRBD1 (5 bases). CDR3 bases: TGTGCCAGCAGTTTTTCGGGACTTAATGAAAAACTGTTTTTT. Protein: CASSFSGLNEKLFF.